The clone carrying this T cell receptor beta chain was found many times. The antigen is not known. Making the TCR beta libraries involved quantitative 5'-RACE with molecular barcodes. A single record per CDR3 protein comes from TCRdb applying MiXCR to the 5' RACE reads. The sample carries 200,000 to 250,000 distinct CDR3 sequences, 10% recorded once. Trimming at V came to 5 bases and at J to 4 bases, leaving 5 bases not matched to a gene. Germline-derived CDR1 and CDR2 are SGHTA and FQGNSA. This CDR3 region has 14 residues. These data come from a study of CD8 T cells in ankylosing spondylitis. Notes on the study in general: Several highly homologous variants made up a TCR beta motif that seemed to typify ankylosing spondylitis blood.

Sample: blood, either unsorted or a sorted T cell fraction (not recorded which). V gene TRBV7-2 combines with J gene TRBJ1-3; TRBD1 agrees at 7 bases. The receptor's source is a male donor with ankylosing spondylitis or in good health (not recorded which). For the CDR3, the DNA is TGTGCCAGCAGCCTGCCGGGACAGGGAAACACCATATATTTT. Translating gives CASSLPGQGNTIYF.